This T cell receptor beta chain comes out of a study of cytomegalovirus exposure and HLA in healthy donors. The study sampled nominally healthy donors, though unrecorded immune exposures were likely. PCR amplification relied on 60 Vbeta primers (plus 13 Jbeta primers). Measured with immunoSEQ multiplex PCR; TCRdb has only the in-frame clones, and not every one. The specimen's table records roughly 78,000 clones. The CDR3 has 11 amino acids. Germline V gene sequence: CDR1 MNHEY, CDR2 SMNVEV (reference sequence). V shed 6 bases and J shed 2 bases, with 5 bases lying between them. The clonotype was recovered from a man in his forties in good health and CMV-seronegative. The rearrangement links TRBV27 to TRBJ2-7, with D unclear. Source material: PBMCs. The CDR3 is CASRSAYEQYF. DNA of the CDR3: TGTGCCAGCAGGTCTGCCTACGAGCAGTACTTC.